The clone carrying this T cell receptor beta chain has ten or more counts. From the 5' RACE reads, TCRdb called clonotypes with MiXCR, one entry per CDR3 protein. The profile shows 55,000 to 70,000 distinct CDR3 sequences, 2.5% to 4% of them singletons. This sample is drawn from a study of neurological immune-mediated disorders. The germline V gene encodes CDR1 MNHEY and CDR2 SMNVEV (reference sequence). V lost 8 bases, J lost 6 bases, and 12 bases stayed unmatched. The CDR3 sequence is 14 residues long. The source is a woman in her 50s with multiple sclerosis. The rearrangement uses TRBV27 and TRBJ1-1; 7 bases line up with TRBD1. Sequenced: PBMCs. The CDR3 sequence: CASCHPGQWAEAFF. CDR3 sequence (DNA): TGTGCCAGCTGTCACCCGGGACAGTGGGCTGAAGCTTTCTTT.